This T cell receptor beta chain was recovered during a study of T cell changes during pregnancy in multiple sclerosis. Generated by immunoSEQ multiplex PCR, the TCRdb table keeps only in-frame clones and is missing some. The sample contains around 70,000 clones, around nine tenths of which appear only once. This CDR3 spans 13 amino acids. After removal of 8 bases from V and 4 bases from J, the junction contained 4 bases not matched to a gene. Germline values: CDR1 LGHNA, CDR2 YSLEER. The chain combines TRBV4-3 with TRBJ1-4; TRBD1 matches 7 bases. The specimen was peripheral blood, collected in the second trimester of pregnancy. The sequence came from a female donor in good health, enrolled as a control in a pregnancy study. The chain's CDR3 is CASGGGLNEKLFF. CDR3 DNA: TGCGCCAGCGGAGGGGGCCTTAATGAAAAACTGTTTTTT.